Each of the 22 T cell receptor beta chains below was sequenced from the same sample in a study of cytomegalovirus exposure and HLA in healthy donors. The PCR made use of 60 Vbeta and 13 Jbeta primers. Repertoires were generated with immunoSEQ multiplex PCR, while TCRdb's copy carries only in-frame clones and drops some. The sample has over 110,000 clones, over 65% seen once. Material: PBMCs. These receptors were collected from a male donor in good health and CMV-seronegative.

This clone was observed a few times. The chain is built from TRBV30 and TRBJ1-5, with 7 positions matching TRBD1. Germline V gives CDR1 GTSNPN, CDR2 SVGIG (reference sequence). With V trimmed by 2 bases and J by 6 bases, 4 bases remained unmatched. The CDR3 has 13 amino acids. This chain's CDR3 is CAWSRQGGQPQHF. For the CDR3, the DNA is TGTGCCTGGAGTAGGCAGGGGGGTCAGCCCCAGCATTTT.

V gene TRBV2 combines with J gene TRBJ2-4; D is unresolved. V lost 7 bases, J lost 0 bases, and 10 bases lay in between. The V gene's germline CDR1 is SNHLY and CDR2 FYNNEI. The CDR3 totals 14 residues. The CDR3 loop reads CASKAELAKNIQYF. The CDR3, as DNA: TGTGCCAGCAAGGCGGAGCTAGCCAAAAACATTCAGTACTTC.

The chain links TRBV4-3 to TRBJ2-1; D perhaps matches TRBD1 (5 bases). The CDR3 sequence is 17 residues long. V gave up 0 bases and J gave up 4 bases, with 16 bases separating them. CDR1 is LGHNA and CDR2 is YSLEER in the germline V gene. CDR3 nucleotides: TGCGCCAGCAGCCAAGAAGGGGCCCAGGCTACTTACAATGAGCAGTTCTTC. Its translation: CASSQEGAQATYNEQFF.

As DNA, the CDR3 is TGTGCCAGCAGCTTAGGCCAGAATCAGCCCCAGCATTTT. It yields the protein CASSLGQNQPQHF. The J gene is TRBJ1-5, the V gene TRBV7-3, with D unresolved. The CDR3 has 13 amino acids. The V gene's germline CDR1 is SGHTA and CDR2 FQGTGA. The V end lost 2 bases, the J end lost 4 bases, and 6 bases lay between the germline ends.

This chain links TRBV28 with TRBJ1-5; the D gene is possibly TRBD1 (5 bases). The V and J ends lost 2 bases and 5 bases respectively, with 7 bases between them. CDR1 is MDHEN, CDR2 SYDVKM, per germline. The CDR3 has 13 residues. CDR3 sequence: CASSLPGDQPQHF. DNA of the CDR3: TGTGCCAGCAGTTTACCGGGGGATCAGCCCCAGCATTTT.

This clone was seen more than once but under ten times. The J gene is TRBJ2-7, the V gene TRBV4-1, with D perhaps matching TRBD2 (5 bases). The V gene lost 0 bases and the J gene lost 5 bases, with 11 bases spanning the gap. Germline-derived CDR1 and CDR2 are MGHRA and YSYEKL. This CDR3 spans 14 amino acids. This CDR3 reads CASSQEDSFHEQYF. CDR3 coding DNA: TGCGCCAGCAGCCAAGAGGACTCCTTCCACGAGCAGTACTTC.

This clone was counted once. The V gene is TRBV6-5, the J gene TRBJ2-1; 11 bases fit TRBD1. V lost 5 bases, J lost 6 bases, and 3 bases stayed unmatched. Germline CDR1 MNHEY, CDR2 SVGAGI. The CDR3 runs to 14 residues. The CDR3 DNA reads as TGTGCCAGCAGTACAGGGACAGGGGGCAATGAGCAGTTCTTC. Translation gives CASSTGTGGNEQFF.

The chain has TRBV6-5 and TRBJ2-3; 8 nucleotides align to TRBD2. The CDR3 is made up of 15 amino acids. J gave up 0 bases and V 6 bases, and 5 bases lay outside the gene matches. The V gene's germline CDR1 is MNHEY and CDR2 SVGAGI. The CDR3 protein is CASSLSGASTDTQYF. CDR3 sequence (DNA): TGTGCCAGCAGCCTTAGCGGGGCTAGCACAGATACGCAGTATTTT.

This clone has just one count. The chain employs TRBV14 and TRBJ2-7; 12 nucleotides align to TRBD2. This CDR3 contains 18 residues. Germline CDR1 SGHDN, CDR2 FVKESK. V shed 4 bases, J shed 4 bases, and the junction held 14 bases outside the gene matches. CDR3 nucleotide sequence: TGTGCCAGCAGCCCCCATCTCGATGGGCTAGCGGGAGGGTACGAGCAGTACTTC. Translation gives CASSPHLDGLAGGYEQYF.

The CDR3 spells CASSLPGGIANQPQHF. The CDR3 coding sequence is TGTGCCAGCAGTTTGCCAGGGGGGATCGCCAATCAGCCCCAGCATTTT. V usage is TRBV28 and J usage is TRBJ1-5, with 7 bases aligning to TRBD1. V lost 3 bases, J lost 3 bases, and 8 bases stayed unmatched. CDR1 MDHEN and CDR2 SYDVKM come from the germline V gene. This CDR3 region has 16 residues. The full variable domain, completed using reference TRBV28 and TRBJ1-5, is DVKVTQSSRYLVKRTGEKVFLECVQDMDHENMFWYRQDPGLGLRLIYFSYDVKMKEKGDIPEGYSVSREKKERFSLILESASTNQTSMYLCASSLPGGIANQPQHFGDGTRLSIL.

This clone occurred once. This sequence joins TRBV6-4 and TRBJ2-7; a weak D match, TRBD1 (6 bases). The CDR3 spans 14 residues. CDR1 MRHNA and CDR2 SNTAGT come from the germline V gene. The V end lost 5 bases, the J end lost 1 base, and 12 bases lay between the germline ends. The CDR3 loop is CASSPDGQSYEQYF. CDR3 bases: TGTGCCAGCAGTCCCGATGGACAGTCCTACGAGCAGTACTTC.

CDR3: CASSGLRGRSYNEQFF. DNA of the CDR3: TGCGCCAGCAGCGGGCTCCGCGGGAGGTCCTACAATGAGCAGTTCTTC. V is TRBV5-1 and J is TRBJ2-1, with 8 bases that match TRBD2. The junction had 7 bases not matched to a gene; V was cut back by 4 bases and J by 1 base. Germline CDR1 and CDR2: SGHRS and YFSETQ. The CDR3 is 16 amino acids.

The CDR3 protein is CASSLVASGGSYNEQFF. The CDR3 bases are TGTGCCAGCAGCTTGGTGGCTAGCGGGGGATCCTACAATGAGCAGTTCTTC. The chain combines TRBV5-4 with TRBJ2-1, with 10 bases identical to TRBD2. This CDR3 is 17 amino acids long. V shed 0 bases and J 1 base; nucleotides not matched to a gene: 4. Germline CDR1 is SGHNT and CDR2 is YYREEE (reference sequence).

The J gene is TRBJ2-1, the V gene TRBV28; 9 bases fit TRBD2. Looked up from germline, CDR1 is MDHEN and CDR2 is SYDVKM. V was pared by 4 bases and J by 0 bases, with 7 bases of the junction left unmatched. The CDR3 runs 17 residues. DNA for the CDR3: TGTGCCAGCAGTTCCCGACTAGCGGCGAACTCCTACAATGAGCAGTTCTTC. Amino acids: CASSSRLAANSYNEQFF.

The chain is built from TRBV2 and TRBJ2-7; D may be TRBD2 (6 bases). The germline V and J ends were trimmed by 8 bases and 0 bases, with 20 bases remaining between them. Germline-derived CDR1 and CDR2 are SNHLY and FYNNEI. The CDR3 sequence is 16 residues long. The CDR3 protein is CASGMAGREFSYEQYF. The CDR3 coding sequence is TGTGCCAGCGGAATGGCGGGAAGAGAGTTCTCCTACGAGCAGTACTTC.

The chain links TRBV6-1 to TRBJ1-2, with a possible D match to TRBD1 (5 bases). V shed 4 bases and J shed 5 bases, with 11 bases lying between them. Germline loops: CDR1 MNHNS, CDR2 SASEGT. The CDR3 has 13 residues. The CDR3 reads CASSGQTVYGYTF. As DNA, the CDR3 is TGTGCCAGCAGTGGGCAGACAGTTTATGGCTACACCTTC.

This clone appeared once. V usage is TRBV7-9 and J usage is TRBJ1-1; D call uncertain. The CDR3 has 13 amino acids. Germline V lookup: CDR1 SEHNR, CDR2 FQNEAQ (reference sequence). With 5 bases removed from V and 6 bases from J, the gap between germline ends came to 13 bases. Written as DNA, the CDR3 is TGTGCCAGCAGCCCCGAGAATCACGCTGAAGCTTTCTTT. It is translated as CASSPENHAEAFF.

This clone came up a few times. The same CDR3 can be traced to other DNA sequences in this sample. The chain joins TRBV29-1 to TRBJ1-1, with a weak D call TRBD1 (5 bases). Deletions cut 4 bases from V and 5 bases from J, with 8 bases between. The CDR3 loop spans 11 amino acids. The V gene's germline CDR1 is SQVTM and CDR2 ANQGSEA. The CDR3 spells CSVGGGTEAFF. The CDR3 nucleotides are TGCAGCGTTGGGGGGGGGACTGAAGCTTTCTTT.

This chain uses TRBV27 with TRBJ2-7, with D maybe TRBD1 (5 bases). Germline V gene data show CDR1 as MNHEY and CDR2 as SMNVEV (reference sequence). V lost 1 base, J lost 11 bases, and 12 bases lay in between. The CDR3 sequence is 12 residues long. CDR3 DNA: TGTGCCAGCAGTTTATGGGGCCAGGTAAAGTACTTC. The encoded protein is CASSLWGQVKYF.

The V call is TRBV7-9, the J call TRBJ2-5; 8 bases agree with TRBD2. Germline CDR1 is SEHNR and CDR2 is FQNEAQ (reference sequence). The CDR3 extends over 18 amino acids. Germline trimming cut 5 bases from V and 5 bases from J; bases unmatched to any gene: 19. The CDR3 nucleotides read TGTGCCAGCAGCCCCATAAGCGGGAGAAGGGTGGACTTGGAGACCCAGTACTTC. This codes for CASSPISGRRVDLETQYF.

Points on this clone: An end of the junction differs from the germline gene, which may be a read error. The chain recombines TRBV6-6 with TRBJ2-5; 7 bases fit TRBD1. The V gene's germline CDR1 is MNHNY and CDR2 SVGAGI (reference sequence). The CDR3 has 13 amino acids. CDR3 loop: CASRYGQEETQYF. As DNA, the CDR3 is TGTGCCAGCCGTTACGGACAGGAGGAGACCCAGTACTTC.

The chain links TRBV5-5 to TRBJ2-7, with TRBD1 identical over 10 bases. CDR3 size: 14 residues. The germline gives CDR1 SGHKS, CDR2 YYEKEE (reference sequence). The ends lost 4 bases at V and 2 bases at J; junction bases unmatched: 3. CDR3 nucleotides: TGTGCCAGCAGCGCCGGGACAGGGGCCTACGAGCAGTACTTC. Translation: CASSAGTGAYEQYF.